The 4 T cell receptor beta chains in this list originate from one sample, sequenced in a study of a mutant IDH1 vaccine in newly diagnosed glioma. Their recognized antigens are unknown. The assay was immunoSEQ multiplex PCR, and TCRdb's table has in-frame clones only and misses some. The sample yields around 60,000 clones, 81% seen once. Noted time point: week 35, safety follow-up. In every dose of vaccine, 300 ug of mutant IDH1 20-mer peptide was given alongside topical imiquimod. Sequenced material: PBMCs, taken from a glioma patient whose treatment included an IDH1 peptide vaccine. The receptor source for this set is a man aged 40-49 years with glioma.

The genes are TRBV5-1 and TRBJ2-7, with 9 bases matching TRBD1. The length of the CDR3 is 15 residues. V shed 5 bases, J shed 5 bases, and the junction held 11 bases outside the gene matches. Germline-derived CDR1 and CDR2 are SGHRS and YFSETQ. CDR3 loop: CASREPGTGTHEQYF. DNA of the CDR3: TGCGCCAGCAGAGAACCCGGGACAGGGACCCACGAGCAGTACTTC. Supplemented by reference TRBV5-1 and TRBJ2-7, the full variable domain reads KAGVTQTPRYLIKTRGQQVTLSCSPISGHRSVSWYQQTPGQGLQFLFEYFSETQRNKGNFPGRFSGRQFSNSRSEMNVSTLELGDSALYLCASREPGTGTHEQYFGPGTRLTVT.

This chain connects TRBV5-5 to TRBJ2-3, with TRBD1 as a possible D gene (5 bases). The CDR3 sequence is 15 residues long. CDR1 is SGHKS, CDR2 YYEKEE, per germline (reference sequence). The ends were cut back, 0 bases at V and 2 bases at J, with 10 bases in the middle. For the CDR3, the DNA is TGTGCCAGCAGCTTGGTAGTCAGGGTCACAGATACGCAGTATTTT. It yields the protein CASSLVVRVTDTQYF.

CDR3 residues: CASSPYRGGQPQHF. The CDR3 DNA reads as TGTGCCAGCAGCCCCTACAGGGGGGGGCAGCCCCAGCATTTT. This sequence joins TRBV7-6 and TRBJ1-5, with TRBD1 identical over 8 bases. The V gene's germline CDR1 is SGHVS and CDR2 FNYEAQ. This CDR3 contains 14 residues. Trimming cost V 5 bases and J 7 bases; bases outside gene matches: 7.

This chain connects TRBV19 to TRBJ1-6; maybe TRBD1 (5 bases). V was shortened by 2 bases and J by 5 bases, with 16 bases between the two germline ends. The CDR3 is made up of 17 amino acids. The germline V gene has CDR1 LNHDA and CDR2 SQIVND (reference sequence). CDR3 in amino acids: CASSIYRRDRNNSPLHF. The CDR3, as DNA: TGTGCCAGTAGTATATACCGGCGGGACCGGAATAATTCACCCCTCCACTTT.